The 18 T cell receptor beta chains below were found in one sample sequenced in a study of cytomegalovirus exposure and HLA in healthy donors. This PCR relied on a set of 60 Vbeta primers and 13 Jbeta primers. Generated by immunoSEQ multiplex PCR, the TCRdb table keeps only in-frame clones and is missing some. The sample has 100,000 or so clones; around 75% are singletons. Sequenced: PBMCs. The source of these receptors is a man younger than 40 in good health and CMV-seropositive.

This clone was seen only once. This chain joins TRBV2 and TRBJ1-1, with no clear D. The CDR3 consists of 16 residues. Deletions cut 2 bases from V and 0 bases from J, with 13 bases between. Looked up from germline, CDR1 is SNHLY and CDR2 is FYNNEI. CDR3 loop: CASSERYDKLNTEAFF. CDR3 DNA sequence: TGTGCCAGCAGTGAAAGATATGACAAACTGAACACTGAAGCTTTCTTT.

This clone was seen just once. This chain connects TRBV25-1 to TRBJ1-4; 8 nucleotides agree with TRBD1. The germline V gene has CDR1 MGHDK and CDR2 SYGVNS. Losses at the gene ends were 6 bases for V and 6 bases for J; bases not matched to a gene: 6. The CDR3 sequence is 14 residues long. In DNA form, the CDR3 reads TGTGCCAGCAGGGACAGGGCACGGGATGAAAAACTGTTTTTT. Translated: CASRDRARDEKLFF.

The CDR3 nucleotides read TGTGCCAGCAGCGCCTCGGGATGGAATAACTATGGCTACACCTTC. Its translation is CASSASGWNNYGYTF. The rearrangement uses TRBV14 and TRBJ1-2; D is undetermined. CDR1 is SGHDN, CDR2 FVKESK, per germline. The CDR3 has 15 residues. The V end lost 5 bases, the J end lost 1 base, and 14 bases lay between the germline ends.

The chain links TRBV18 to TRBJ1-1; 8 positions agree with TRBD1. The CDR3 has 16 amino acids. Germline V gene lookup returns CDR1 KGHSH and CDR2 LQKENI. J lost 0 bases, V lost 3 bases, and 6 bases had no gene match. The CDR3 spells CASSPGAGGLNTEAFF. CDR3 bases: TGTGCCAGCTCACCCGGGGCAGGGGGCTTGAACACTGAAGCTTTCTTT.

This clone occurred a few times. The chain carries TRBV7-9 and TRBJ2-7; the match to TRBD2 covers 12 bases. The CDR3 totals 14 residues. V lost 3 bases, J lost 5 bases, and 2 bases stayed unmatched. CDR1 SEHNR and CDR2 FQNEAQ come from the germline V gene (reference sequence). The DNA for the CDR3 is TGTGCCAGCAGCTTCTGGACTAGCGGGGACGAGCAGTACTTC. It specifies CASSFWTSGDEQYF. Full variable domain (missing parts from reference TRBV7-9 and TRBJ2-7): DTGVSQNPRHKITKRGQNVTFRCDPISEHNRLYWYRQTLGQGPEFLTYFQNEAQLEKSRLLSDRFSAERPKGSFSTLEIQRTEQGDSAMYLCASSFWTSGDEQYFGPGTRLTVT.

The V call is TRBV27, the J call TRBJ1-2; unclear D gene. The germline CDR1 and CDR2 sequences are MNHEY and SMNVEV (reference sequence). The V gene lost 5 bases and the J gene lost 8 bases, with 12 bases spanning the gap. There are 12 residues in the CDR3. The CDR3 nucleotides read TGTGCCAGCAGTACCGGCGGGTACGGCTACACCTTC. It translates to CASSTGGYGYTF.

The chain has TRBV9 and TRBJ2-2; perhaps TRBD1 as D (7 bases). The CDR3 totals 16 residues. The germline gives CDR1 SGDLS, CDR2 YYNGEE. V dropped 3 bases and J dropped 5 bases, with 17 bases sitting between them. CDR3 in amino acids: CASSELNRGGTGELFF. The CDR3 DNA follows: TGTGCCAGCAGCGAACTAAACAGGGGAGGAACCGGGGAGCTGTTTTTT.

The chain couples TRBV10-2 to TRBJ2-7; TRBD1 might be the D (5 bases). Between the trimmed V and J ends, which lost 7 bases and 7 bases, there was a span of 17 bases. The CDR3 has 13 residues. Germline V gene sequence: CDR1 WSHSY, CDR2 SAAADI. This CDR3 reads CASTHRPPEEQYF. CDR3 DNA: TGCGCCAGCACTCACAGGCCTCCGGAAGAGCAGTACTTC.

The chain carries TRBV5-1 and TRBJ1-2; 9 nucleotides align to TRBD1. With V trimmed by 7 bases and J by 5 bases, 12 bases remained unmatched. This CDR3 contains 15 residues. Germline CDR1 is SGHRS and CDR2 is YFSETQ. CDR3 protein: CASHSETGTGYGYTF. As DNA, the CDR3 is TGCGCCAGCCACTCCGAGACCGGGACAGGGTATGGCTACACCTTC. The entire variable domain, with the rest obtained from reference TRBV5-1 and TRBJ1-2, is as follows: KAGVTQTPRYLIKTRGQQVTLSCSPISGHRSVSWYQQTPGQGLQFLFEYFSETQRNKGNFPGRFSGRQFSNSRSEMNVSTLELGDSALYLCASHSETGTGYGYTFGSGTRLTVV.

The CDR3 spells CASSLRSAYEQYF. The CDR3, as DNA: TGTGCCAGCAGCCTGAGGTCCGCGTACGAGCAGTACTTC. This chain uses TRBV5-5 with TRBJ2-7, with D hard to call. This CDR3 comprises 13 residues. The ends were cut back, 4 bases at V and 4 bases at J, with 12 bases in the middle. CDR1 is SGHKS and CDR2 is YYEKEE in the germline V gene (reference sequence). Filled out from reference TRBV5-5 and TRBJ2-7, the complete variable domain reads DAGVTQSPTHLIKTRGQQVTLRCSPISGHKSVSWYQQVLGQGPQFIFQYYEKEERGRGNFPDRFSARQFPNYSSELNVNALLLGDSALYLCASSLRSAYEQYFGPGTRLTVT.

The rearrangement uses TRBV5-4 and TRBJ1-2; D may be TRBD1 (5 bases). The ends were cut back, 4 bases at V and 2 bases at J, with 9 bases in the middle. This CDR3 is built from 13 residues. The germline CDR1 and CDR2 sequences are SGHNT and YYREEE (reference sequence). This chain's CDR3 is CASSQTENYGYTF. DNA of the CDR3: TGTGCCAGCAGCCAGACAGAAAACTATGGCTACACCTTC.

The rearrangement joins TRBV30 to TRBJ2-7; 7 nucleotides match TRBD1. Trimming removed 0 bases from V and 2 bases from J; junction bases left unmatched: 4. This CDR3 is built from 14 residues. The V gene's germline CDR1 is GTSNPN and CDR2 SVGIG (reference sequence). CDR3 bases: TGTGCCTGGAGTGTGGGGACAGCAGCCTACGAGCAGTACTTC. Translating gives CAWSVGTAAYEQYF.

The sample holds one count of this clone. This chain joins TRBV5-4 and TRBJ1-3; tentative D call: TRBD1 (5 bases). CDR3 length equals 15 residues. Trimming pared 0 bases from V and 0 bases from J, leaving 7 bases between. Germline CDR1 and CDR2: SGHNT and YYREEE (reference sequence). The CDR3 protein is CASSLDRISGNTIYF. CDR3 coding DNA: TGTGCCAGCAGCTTGGACAGGATCTCTGGAAACACCATATATTTT.

This clone turned up a few times. The V gene is TRBV7-2, the J gene TRBJ1-2, with D possibly TRBD1 on 5 matching bases. The germline V and J ends were trimmed by 5 bases and 1 base, with 14 bases remaining between them. The CDR3 spans 15 residues. The germline gives CDR1 SGHTA, CDR2 FQGNSA. The CDR3 nucleotides are TGTGCCAGCAGCCTAGGGGCGCAGGGTAACTATGGCTACACCTTC. Translation: CASSLGAQGNYGYTF.

The J gene is TRBJ2-7, the V gene TRBV10-3, with TRBD2 as a possible D gene (5 bases). Germline-derived CDR1 and CDR2 are ENHRY and SYGVKD. The germline V and J ends were trimmed by 0 bases and 13 bases, with 13 bases remaining between them. This CDR3 spans 12 amino acids. The CDR3 reads CAISESEVTEYF. The CDR3 coding sequence is TGTGCCATCAGTGAGTCGGAGGTAACTGAATACTTC.

The chain has TRBV4-2 and TRBJ2-4, with 9 bases matching TRBD2. The CDR3 sequence is 16 residues long. J lost 10 bases, V lost 1 base, and 11 bases had no gene match. Germline V CDR1 and CDR2: LGHNA, YNFKEQ. The CDR3 region has the DNA TGTGCCAGCAGCCAAGTAGCTAGCGGGGCGGGGGGGATTCAGTACTTC. This encodes CASSQVASGAGGIQYF.

This clone was counted only a few times. V usage is TRBV2 and J usage is TRBJ1-2; D remains unclear. V lost 1 base to trimming and J lost 6 bases, with 3 bases between them. This CDR3 spans 11 amino acids. CDR1 is SNHLY, CDR2 FYNNEI, per germline. CDR3 residues: CASSEEHGYTF. As DNA, the CDR3 is TGTGCCAGCAGTGAAGAGCATGGCTACACCTTC. The entire variable domain, with the rest obtained from reference TRBV2 and TRBJ1-2, is as follows: EPEVTQTPSHQVTQMGQEVILRCVPISNHLYFYWYRQILGQKVEFLVSFYNNEISEKSEIFDDQFSVERPDGSNFTLKIRSTKLEDSAMYFCASSEEHGYTFGSGTRLTVV.

The chain's CDR3 is CASSPKQENYGYTF. The DNA for the CDR3 is TGTGCCAGCTCACCGAAGCAGGAAAACTATGGCTACACCTTC. The chain employs TRBV18 and TRBJ1-2; D is undetermined. The CDR3 has 14 amino acids. Trimming left V 3 bases short and J 2 bases short, with 10 bases between. CDR1 KGHSH and CDR2 LQKENI come from the germline V gene.